The next 21 T cell receptor beta chains were all read from a single sample in a study of neoadjuvant anti-PD-1 for oral cavity cancer. Only in-frame clones appear in the TCRdb table, and some are missing; sequencing was by immunoSEQ multiplex PCR. The sample includes approximately 7,100 clones, roughly 46% seen only once; the top ten take 25%. Sample: tumor tissue, taken before nivolumab (anti-PD-1) treatment. These receptors were collected from a person between 35 and 79 years old with oral cavity squamous cell carcinoma.

The chain carries TRBV7-2 and TRBJ1-1; maybe TRBD1 (5 bases). The V end lost 0 bases, the J end lost 6 bases, and 17 bases lay between the germline ends. CDR3 length equals 16 residues. From germline, CDR1 is SGHTA and CDR2 FQGNSA. This chain's CDR3 is CASSLAFGQLRSEAFF. The CDR3 DNA follows: TGTGCCAGCAGCTTAGCGTTCGGACAACTAAGGTCTGAAGCTTTCTTT.

This clone was found a few times. The chain joins TRBV6-5 to TRBJ2-2; tentative D call: TRBD1 (5 bases). The CDR3 extends over 15 amino acids. Germline V gives CDR1 MNHEY, CDR2 SVGAGI. Trimming removed 3 bases at V and 3 bases at J, with 11 bases between. The CDR3 coding sequence is TGTGCCAGCAGTTATCAAGGGGCGTACACCGGGGAGCTGTTTTTT. This gives the protein CASSYQGAYTGELFF.

This clone turned up a few times. The chain carries TRBV18 and TRBJ2-7; D unclear. V lost 3 bases, J lost 3 bases, and 15 bases lay in between. The CDR3 spans 15 residues. Germline assignment: CDR1 KGHSH and CDR2 LQKENI. CDR3 region: CASSPEDVGGYEQYF. The DNA of the CDR3 is TGTGCCAGCTCACCCGAGGACGTAGGTGGCTACGAGCAGTACTTC.

The count of this clone is one. The gene calls are TRBV5-1 and TRBJ2-5, with 7 bases fitting TRBD1. V was clipped by 4 bases and J by 4 bases; unmatched bases: 13. Germline V gives CDR1 SGHRS, CDR2 YFSETQ. The CDR3 spans 16 residues. CDR3 loop: CASSRLLGQSLETQYF. CDR3 coding DNA: TGCGCCAGCAGCCGACTTTTGGGACAGTCCCTAGAGACCCAGTACTTC.

A few counts support this clone. The rearrangement uses TRBV25-1 and TRBJ2-5; maybe TRBD1 (5 bases). V shed 1 base and J shed 5 bases, with 14 bases lying between them. The germline gives CDR1 MGHDK, CDR2 SYGVNS. CDR3 size: 15 residues. CDR3 loop: CASSEWVGLGETQYF. The CDR3 nucleotides read TGTGCCAGCAGTGAATGGGTGGGGCTTGGGGAGACCCAGTACTTC.

The J gene is TRBJ2-1, the V gene TRBV11-2, with D maybe TRBD1 (6 bases). CDR1 and CDR2 (germline): SGHAT, FQNNGV. V was pared by 2 bases and J by 4 bases, with 12 bases between. This CDR3 has 15 residues. The DNA for the CDR3 is TGTGCCAGCAGCTTAAGCCCAGGACAGTACAATGAGCAGTTCTTC. It yields the protein CASSLSPGQYNEQFF.

The chain carries TRBV6-4 and TRBJ2-1; D is possibly TRBD2 (5 bases). V shed 4 bases and J shed 1 base, with 11 bases lying between them. Germline V gene sequence: CDR1 MRHNA, CDR2 SNTAGT. The length of the CDR3 is 15 residues. CDR3 sequence reads: CASSVRAESYNEQFF. In nucleotides, the CDR3 is TGTGCCAGCAGTGTCCGAGCGGAGTCCTACAATGAGCAGTTCTTC.

The gene calls are TRBV5-1 and TRBJ2-3; 9 nucleotides match TRBD2. The CDR3 consists of 15 residues. V gave up 4 bases and J gave up 1 base; unmatched junction bases: 4. The germline V gene encodes CDR1 SGHRS and CDR2 YFSETQ. DNA of the CDR3: TGCGCCAGCAGCAAAAGGACTAGCGGCACAGATACGCAGTATTTT. The encoded protein is CASSKRTSGTDTQYF.

This clone counts as medium-sized. J is TRBJ1-2 and V is TRBV10-2; 9 bases fit TRBD1. This CDR3 has 15 amino acids. V was pared by 6 bases and J by 0 bases, with 5 bases of the junction left unmatched. The germline V gene has CDR1 WSHSY and CDR2 SAAADI. Here the CDR3 DNA reads TGCGCCAGCAGGGTAGACAGGGGGGCTAACTATGGCTACACCTTC. Translation: CASRVDRGANYGYTF.

CDR3 loop: CASKYTVSAEAFF. CDR3 coding DNA: TGTGCCAGCAAGTACACCGTTTCAGCTGAAGCTTTCTTT. The rearrangement joins TRBV6-1 to TRBJ1-1; D is undetermined. CDR3 size: 13 residues. Germline-derived CDR1 and CDR2 are MNHNS and SASEGT. With 7 bases removed from V and 6 bases from J, the gap between germline ends came to 15 bases.

The rearrangement uses TRBV7-2 and TRBJ1-5; D not certain. This CDR3 is built from 15 residues. V was clipped by 1 base and J by 3 bases, with 10 bases between them. CDR1 SGHTA and CDR2 FQGNSA come from the germline V gene. The CDR3 here is CASSLGWADNQPQHF. The CDR3 region has the DNA TGTGCCAGCAGCTTAGGTTGGGCGGACAATCAGCCCCAGCATTTT.

The V and J genes are TRBV7-2 and TRBJ1-5, with D perhaps matching TRBD1 (6 bases). The V end lost 5 bases, the J end lost 0 bases, and 17 bases lay between the germline ends. The CDR3 runs to 17 residues. Looked up from germline, CDR1 is SGHTA and CDR2 is FQGNSA. The CDR3 reads CASSRAEGGLSNQPQHF. DNA for the CDR3: TGTGCCAGCAGCCGAGCAGAGGGGGGGCTTAGCAATCAGCCCCAGCATTTT.

This clone is labeled large. The chain combines TRBV5-1 with TRBJ1-1; no clear D gene. CDR1 is SGHRS, CDR2 YFSETQ, per germline. The CDR3 is 14 amino acids. Trimming cost V 0 bases and J 1 base, with 7 bases left between them. The CDR3 loop reads CASSLAHGNTEAFF. CDR3 DNA sequence: TGCGCCAGCAGCTTGGCCCACGGGAACACTGAAGCTTTCTTT.

This clone is classed as large (0.1 to 1%). The CDR3 is CAWRGYTEAFF. CDR3 nucleotides: TGTGCCTGGAGGGGATACACTGAAGCTTTCTTT. The rearrangement joins TRBV30 to TRBJ1-1, with D hard to call. Germline CDR1 is GTSNPN and CDR2 is SVGIG (reference sequence). The CDR3 is made up of 11 amino acids. Deletions cut 3 bases from V and 3 bases from J, with 5 bases between.

This chain connects TRBV30 to TRBJ2-6; D is ambiguous. This CDR3 region has 16 residues. The V and J ends lost 2 bases and 0 bases respectively, with 11 bases between them. Germline V gene sequence: CDR1 GTSNPN, CDR2 SVGIG (reference sequence). CDR3 nucleotide sequence: TGTGCCTGGAGTAGGGTGGAATTCTCTGGGGCCAACGTCCTGACTTTC. Encoded protein: CAWSRVEFSGANVLTF.

The chain carries TRBV7-6 and TRBJ2-1, with TRBD2 identical over 9 bases. Germline CDR1 is SGHVS and CDR2 is FNYEAQ. The V gene end was trimmed by 5 bases and the J gene end by 0 bases; junction bases not matched to a gene: 5. CDR3 size: 16 residues. CDR3 protein: CASSPKRGVSYNEQFF. The CDR3 DNA sequence: TGTGCCAGCAGCCCAAAGCGGGGGGTCTCCTACAATGAGCAGTTCTTC.

This clone was detected only a few times. This sequence joins TRBV6-6 and TRBJ1-1, with D unresolved. The germline gives CDR1 MNHNY, CDR2 SVGAGI (reference sequence). This CDR3 comprises 13 residues. V was cut by 1 base and J by 3 bases, with 6 bases left in between. The CDR3 loop is CASSYWVDTEAFF. The CDR3 DNA reads as TGTGCCAGCAGTTACTGGGTAGACACTGAAGCTTTCTTT.

The V and J genes are TRBV6-5 and TRBJ2-7; no firm D call. Germline CDR1 MNHEY, CDR2 SVGAGI. V was clipped by 4 bases and J by 6 bases, with 7 bases between them. This CDR3 region has 11 residues. CDR3 amino acids: CASSWRSEQYF. Here the CDR3 DNA reads TGTGCCAGCAGTTGGAGATCCGAGCAGTACTTC.

The chain recombines TRBV7-1 with TRBJ2-7; no firm D call. TRBV7-1 belongs to the ORF category, with a function that is uncertain. This CDR3 spans 16 amino acids. Deletions cut 3 bases from V and 0 bases from J, with 15 bases between. The CDR3 DNA sequence: TGTGCCAGCAGCTCCATTGACGGTTTCATCTCCTACGAGCAGTACTTC. Translation: CASSSIDGFISYEQYF.

This chain joins TRBV7-2 and TRBJ1-1; D is possibly TRBD1 (6 bases). This CDR3 region has 15 residues. The V gene's germline CDR1 is SGHTA and CDR2 FQGNSA. The V gene lost 1 base and the J gene lost 0 bases, with 9 bases spanning the gap. In DNA form, the CDR3 reads TGTGCCAGCAGCTTAGAAGGGGACATGAACACTGAAGCTTTCTTT. This sequence encodes CASSLEGDMNTEAFF.

CDR3 protein: CASSNRGTGVYNEQFF. CDR3 nucleotide sequence: TGTGCCAGCAGCAACCGGGGGACAGGGGTCTACAATGAGCAGTTCTTC. The chain couples TRBV5-4 to TRBJ2-1; 10 nucleotides match TRBD1. This CDR3 is 16 amino acids long. Germline assignment: CDR1 SGHNT and CDR2 YYREEE (reference sequence). V shed 4 bases and J 3 bases; nucleotides not matched to a gene: 7.